Below are 3 T cell receptor beta chains sequenced from a single sample in a study of T-cell memory formation after mild COVID-19. TCRdb independently ran MiXCR on the 5' RACE reads; one entry per CDR3 protein. The sample has just under 550,000 distinct CDR3 sequences; about a fifth are singletons. Sequenced material: PBMCs or a T cell subset sorted from them (not recorded which). These receptors were taken from an adult woman who had mild COVID-19 (a few samples of this study predate the infection). Cell type and time point are not known.

V is TRBV27 and J is TRBJ2-1; possibly TRBD1 for D (6 bases). This CDR3 comprises 12 residues. The germline V gene has CDR1 MNHEY and CDR2 SMNVEV (reference sequence). Trimming shortened V by 6 bases and J by 9 bases, and 12 bases separated the two germline ends. The CDR3 DNA follows: TGTGCCAGCAGATTAGGGGGTAGTGAGCAGTTCTTC. Amino acid sequence: CASRLGGSEQFF.

The chain uses TRBV19 and TRBJ2-5; 9 nucleotides line up with TRBD2. V lost 5 bases, J lost 7 bases, and 8 bases stayed unmatched. Germline CDR1 reads LNHDA; CDR2 reads SQIVND (reference sequence). The CDR3 loop spans 14 amino acids. The CDR3 coding sequence is TGTGCCAGTAGTCTAGCGGGGACTCTTGGGACCCAGTACTTC. Amino acids: CASSLAGTLGTQYF. The full variable domain, its missing parts supplied by reference TRBV19 and TRBJ2-5, is DGGITQSPKYLFRKEGQNVTLSCEQNLNHDAMYWYRQDPGQGLRLIYYSQIVNDFQKGDIAEGYSVSREKKESFPLTVTSAQKNPTAFYLCASSLAGTLGTQYFGPGTRLLVL.

This chain connects TRBV4-3 to TRBJ2-1; a weak D match, TRBD1 (5 bases). Trimming shortened V by 0 bases and J by 9 bases, and 12 bases separated the two germline ends. Looked up from germline, CDR1 is LGHNA and CDR2 is YSLEER. This CDR3 is 14 amino acids long. This chain's CDR3 is CASSQDRTNGEQFF. CDR3 DNA sequence: TGCGCCAGCAGCCAAGATAGGACAAATGGTGAGCAGTTCTTC.